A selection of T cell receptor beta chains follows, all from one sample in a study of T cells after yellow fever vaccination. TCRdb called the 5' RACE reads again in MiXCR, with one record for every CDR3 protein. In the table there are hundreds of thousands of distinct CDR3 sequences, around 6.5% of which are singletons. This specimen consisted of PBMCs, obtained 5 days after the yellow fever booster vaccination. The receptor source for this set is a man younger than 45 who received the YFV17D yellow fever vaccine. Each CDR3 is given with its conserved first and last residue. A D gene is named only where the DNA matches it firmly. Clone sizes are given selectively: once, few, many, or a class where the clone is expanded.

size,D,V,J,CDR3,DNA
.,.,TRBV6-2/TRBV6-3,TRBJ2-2,CASSYPPGRSTGELFF,TGTGCCAGCAGTTATCCCCCGGGCCGATCCACCGGGGAGCTGTTTTTT
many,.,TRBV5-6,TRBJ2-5,CASSGASFNGETQYF,TGTGCCAGCAGCGGAGCTAGTTTCAATGGAGAGACCCAGTACTTC
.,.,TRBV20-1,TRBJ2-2,CSARPSTATGELFF,TGCAGTGCTAGGCCCTCCACAGCAACCGGGGAGCTGTTTTTT
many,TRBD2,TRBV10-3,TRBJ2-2,CAIRVVAGEESTGELFF,TGTGCCATCAGGGTGGTGGCGGGAGAAGAGAGCACCGGGGAGCTGTTTTTT
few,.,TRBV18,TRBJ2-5,CASSAGWQETQYF,TGTGCCAGCTCGGCGGGATGGCAAGAGACCCAGTACTTC
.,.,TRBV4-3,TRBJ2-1,CASSQGWPNEQFF,TGCGCCAGCAGCCAAGGGTGGCCCAATGAGCAGTTCTTC
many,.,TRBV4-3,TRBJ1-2,CASSQTVEANYGYTF,TGCGCCAGCAGCCAGACCGTCGAAGCTAACTATGGCTACACCTTC
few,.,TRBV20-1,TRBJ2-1,CSAIRPYNEQFF,TGCAGTGCTATAAGGCCATACAATGAGCAGTTCTTC
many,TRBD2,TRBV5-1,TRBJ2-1,CASSFQGTSGYNEQFF,TGCGCCAGCAGCTTCCAAGGGACTAGCGGATACAATGAGCAGTTCTTC
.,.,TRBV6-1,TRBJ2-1,CASSGWTTALEQFF,TGTGCCAGCAGTGGTTGGACCACGGCTCTTGAGCAGTTCTTC
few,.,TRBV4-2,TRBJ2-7,CASSQLPPSALSSYEQYF,TGTGCCAGCAGCCAACTCCCCCCTTCGGCGCTAAGCTCCTACGAGCAGTACTTC
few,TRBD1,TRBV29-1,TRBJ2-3,CSVPQRQGKADTQYF,TGCAGCGTCCCCCAGAGACAGGGGAAGGCAGATACGCAGTATTTT
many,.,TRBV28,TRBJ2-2,CASSVLGAANTGELFF,TGTGCCAGCAGTGTCCTTGGAGCGGCTAACACCGGGGAGCTGTTTTTT
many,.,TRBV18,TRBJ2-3,CASSPQSGGPDTQYF,TGTGCCAGCTCACCCCAATCCGGGGGCCCGGATACGCAGTATTTT
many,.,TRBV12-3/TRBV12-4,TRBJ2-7,CASSLGGDSYEQYF,TGTGCCAGCAGTTTGGGGGGGGACAGCTACGAGCAGTACTTC
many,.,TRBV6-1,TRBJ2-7,CASSGESGAPYEQYF,TGTGCCAGCAGTGGGGAATCCGGGGCCCCCTACGAGCAGTACTTC
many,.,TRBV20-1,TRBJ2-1,CSARPAGWDNEQFF,TGCAGTGCTAGACCAGCGGGTTGGGACAATGAGCAGTTCTTC
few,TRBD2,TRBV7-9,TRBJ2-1,CASSFSSGKRGNEQFF,TGTGCCAGCAGCTTTAGTAGCGGGAAAAGGGGGAATGAGCAGTTCTTC
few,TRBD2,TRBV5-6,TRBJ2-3,CASSAAGTRVTDTQYF,TGTGCCAGCAGCGCAGCCGGGACTAGGGTTACAGATACGCAGTATTTT
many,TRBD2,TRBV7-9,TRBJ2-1,CASSTGLAGEQFF,TGTGCCAGCAGCACGGGACTAGCGGGTGAGCAGTTCTTC
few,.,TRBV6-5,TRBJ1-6,CASSYAGSGKDSPLHF,TGTGCCAGCAGTTACGCGGGGTCCGGGAAAGATTCACCCCTCCACTTT
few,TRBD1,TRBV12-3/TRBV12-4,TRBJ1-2,CASSHGWTGSNYGYTF,TGTGCCAGCAGCCACGGGTGGACAGGGTCTAACTATGGCTACACCTTC
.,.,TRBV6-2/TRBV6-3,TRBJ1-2,CASSYPGQTVYGYTF,TGTGCCAGCAGTTACCCTGGACAGACGGTCTATGGCTACACCTTC
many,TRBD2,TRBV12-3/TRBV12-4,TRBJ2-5,CASSFSGRETQYF,TGTGCCAGCAGCTTCAGCGGGAGAGAGACCCAGTACTTC
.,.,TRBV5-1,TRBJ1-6,CASSGQGGGNSPLHF,TGCGCCAGCAGCGGGCAGGGAGGAGGAAATTCACCCCTCCACTTT
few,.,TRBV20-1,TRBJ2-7,CSAKISGDSYEQYF,TGCAGTGCTAAAATTAGCGGCGACTCCTACGAGCAGTACTTC
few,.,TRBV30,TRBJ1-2,CAWSVSFYGYTF,TGTGCCTGGAGTGTCAGCTTCTATGGCTACACCTTC
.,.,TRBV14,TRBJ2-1,CASSRNEGGGQFF,TGTGCCAGCAGCCGGAATGAGGGGGGGGGGCAGTTCTTC
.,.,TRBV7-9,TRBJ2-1,CASSRQGKSPFF,TGTGCCAGCAGCCGCCAAGGTAAATCCCCGTTCTTC
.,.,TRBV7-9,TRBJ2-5,CASSPGTRETQYF,TGTGCCAGCAGCCCAGGGACCCGGGAGACCCAGTACTTC
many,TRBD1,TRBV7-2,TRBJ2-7,CASSARDRGREQYF,TGTGCCAGCAGCGCCAGGGACAGGGGGCGCGAGCAGTACTTC
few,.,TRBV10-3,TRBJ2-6,CATNAGRTSGANVLTF,TGTGCCACCAATGCGGGAAGGACCTCTGGGGCCAACGTCCTGACTTTC
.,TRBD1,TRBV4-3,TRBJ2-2,CASSQGGQGHGELFF,TGCGCCAGCAGCCAAGGCGGACAGGGCCACGGGGAGCTGTTTTTT
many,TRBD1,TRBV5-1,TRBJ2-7,CASSLTPGQTYEQYF,TGCGCCAGCAGCTTGACCCCGGGACAGACATACGAGCAGTACTTC
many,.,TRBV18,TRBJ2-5,CASSDRSQETQYF,TGTGCCAGCTCCGACAGGAGTCAAGAGACCCAGTACTTC
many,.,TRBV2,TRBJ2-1,CASSEDLGNEQFF,TGTGCCAGCAGTGAAGACCTGGGCAATGAGCAGTTCTTC
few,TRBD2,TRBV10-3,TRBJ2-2,CAITETPGLGSNTGELFF,TGTGCCATCACCGAGACGCCGGGACTAGGGTCGAACACCGGGGAGCTGTTTTTT
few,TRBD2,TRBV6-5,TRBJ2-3,CASSYFDLAGFTDTQYF,TGTGCCAGCAGTTACTTTGATCTAGCGGGATTTACAGATACGCAGTATTTT
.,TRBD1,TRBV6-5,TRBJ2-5,CASSYSMGQGQETQYF,TGTGCCAGCAGTTACTCGATGGGACAGGGACAAGAGACCCAGTACTTC
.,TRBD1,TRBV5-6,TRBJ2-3,CASSSFGLIIRDSVGDTQYF,TGTGCCAGCAGCTCTTTTGGCCTGATTATAAGGGACAGTGTCGGAGATACGCAGTATTTT
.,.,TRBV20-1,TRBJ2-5,CSARGVTSAPQETQYF,TGCAGTGCTAGAGGGGTCACAAGCGCGCCTCAAGAGACCCAGTACTTC
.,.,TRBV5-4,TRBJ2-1,CASRSGLDNEQFF,TGTGCCAGCAGGTCAGGACTGGACAATGAGCAGTTCTTC
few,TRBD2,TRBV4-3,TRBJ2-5,CASSQELLGGAGETQYF,TGCGCCAGCAGCCAAGAACTTCTGGGAGGGGCGGGAGAGACCCAGTACTTC
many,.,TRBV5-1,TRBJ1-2,CASSLDLGHGYTF,TGCGCCAGCAGCTTGGACCTGGGTCATGGCTACACCTTC
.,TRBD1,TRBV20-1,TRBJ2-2,CSGNRGPTGELFF,TGCAGTGGGAACAGGGGTCCTACCGGGGAGCTGTTTTTT
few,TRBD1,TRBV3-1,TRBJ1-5,CASSQGTAGGQPQHF,TGTGCCAGCAGCCAGGGGACAGCCGGTGGTCAGCCCCAGCATTTT
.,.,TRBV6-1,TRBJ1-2,CASRNMGLKTYGYTF,TGTGCCAGCAGAAACATGGGCCTGAAAACATATGGCTACACCTTC
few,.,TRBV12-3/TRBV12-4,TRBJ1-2,CASRQDRATLYGYTF,TGTGCCAGCAGGCAGGACAGAGCAACTCTCTATGGCTACACCTTC
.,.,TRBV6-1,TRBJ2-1,CASRGDLRNEQFF,TGTGCCAGCAGAGGGGACCTTCGCAATGAGCAGTTCTTC
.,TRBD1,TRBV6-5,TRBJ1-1,CASSRQGLQAEAFF,TGTGCCAGCAGCCGACAGGGCCTCCAGGCTGAAGCTTTCTTT
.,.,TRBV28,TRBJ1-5,CASNQRRLRNQPQHF,TGTGCCAGCAACCAAAGACGGCTTCGGAATCAGCCCCAGCATTTT
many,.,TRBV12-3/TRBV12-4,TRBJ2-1,CASSWGPEQFF,TGTGCCAGCAGCTGGGGACCCGAGCAGTTCTTC
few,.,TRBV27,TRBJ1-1,CASSLKGGRTVTEAFF,TGTGCCAGCAGTTTAAAGGGGGGACGGACAGTCACTGAAGCTTTCTTT
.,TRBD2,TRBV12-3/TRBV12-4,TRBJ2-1,CASSGTSGKEFF,TGTGCCAGCAGTGGGACGAGCGGGAAAGAGTTCTTC